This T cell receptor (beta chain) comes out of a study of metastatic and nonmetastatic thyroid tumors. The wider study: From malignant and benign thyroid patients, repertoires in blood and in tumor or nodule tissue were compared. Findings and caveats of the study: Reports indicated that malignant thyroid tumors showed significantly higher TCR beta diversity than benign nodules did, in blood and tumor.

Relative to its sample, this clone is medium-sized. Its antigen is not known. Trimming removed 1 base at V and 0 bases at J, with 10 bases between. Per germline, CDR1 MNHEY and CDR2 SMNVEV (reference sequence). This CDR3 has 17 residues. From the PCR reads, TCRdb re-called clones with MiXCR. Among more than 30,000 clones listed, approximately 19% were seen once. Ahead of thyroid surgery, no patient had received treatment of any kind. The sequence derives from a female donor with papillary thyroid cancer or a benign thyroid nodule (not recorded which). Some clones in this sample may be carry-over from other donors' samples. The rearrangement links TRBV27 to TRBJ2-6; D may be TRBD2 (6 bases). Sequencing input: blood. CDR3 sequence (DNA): TGTGCCAGCAGTTTATGGGGGGTTGGCTCTGGGGCCAACGTCCTGACTTTC. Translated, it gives CASSLWGVGSGANVLTF.